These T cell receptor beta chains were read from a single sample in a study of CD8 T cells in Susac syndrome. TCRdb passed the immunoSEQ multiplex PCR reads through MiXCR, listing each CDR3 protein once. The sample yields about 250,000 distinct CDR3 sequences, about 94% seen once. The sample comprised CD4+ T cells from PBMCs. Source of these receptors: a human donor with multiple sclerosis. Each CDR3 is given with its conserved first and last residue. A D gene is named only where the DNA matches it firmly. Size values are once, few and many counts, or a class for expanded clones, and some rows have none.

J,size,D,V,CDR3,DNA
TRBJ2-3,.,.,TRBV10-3,CAISEGADTQYF,TGTGCCATCAGCGAGGGCGCAGATACGCAGTATTTT
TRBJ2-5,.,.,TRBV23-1,CASSQFLPSPRLVGETQYF,TGCGCCAGCAGTCAATTCCTTCCTAGTCCTCGACTAGTGGGGGAGACCCAGTACTTC
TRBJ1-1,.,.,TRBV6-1,CASSAQRGTEAFF,TGTGCCAGCAGTGCTCAGCGGGGCACTGAAGCTTTCTTT
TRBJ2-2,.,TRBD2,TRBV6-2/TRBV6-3,CASSYRLAGQTGELFF,TGTGCCAGCAGTTACCGGCTAGCGGGCCAAACCGGGGAGCTGTTTTTT
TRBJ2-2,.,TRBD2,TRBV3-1,CASSQGLAGATTGELFF,TGTGCCAGCAGCCAGGGACTAGCGGGAGCAACTACCGGGGAGCTGTTTTTT
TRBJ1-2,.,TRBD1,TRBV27,CASSASGQGPYGYTF,TGTGCCAGCAGTGCGTCGGGACAGGGGCCTTATGGCTACACCTTC
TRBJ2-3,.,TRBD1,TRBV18,CASSPRQGGTDTQYF,TGTGCCAGCTCACCACGACAGGGGGGCACAGATACGCAGTATTTT
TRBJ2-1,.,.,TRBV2,CASSPRGIEQFF,TGTGCCAGCAGCCCGAGGGGGATTGAGCAGTTCTTC
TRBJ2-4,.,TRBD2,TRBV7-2,CASSLDGGDQNIQYF,TGTGCCAGCAGCTTAGATGGGGGGGACCAAAACATTCAGTACTTC
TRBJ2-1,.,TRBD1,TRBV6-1,CASSRDRDSNEQFF,TGTGCCAGCAGTAGGGACAGGGACAGTAATGAGCAGTTCTTC
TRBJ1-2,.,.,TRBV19,CASSMEGHLNYGYTF,TGTGCCAGTAGTATGGAGGGACATCTTAACTATGGCTACACCTTC
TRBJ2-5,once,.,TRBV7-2,CASSLRWGETQYF,TGTGCCAGCAGCTTACGATGGGGGGAGACCCAGTACTTC
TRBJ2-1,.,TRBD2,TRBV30,CAWSVPGRGYNEQFF,TGTGCCTGGAGTGTACCCGGGAGGGGTTACAATGAGCAGTTCTTC
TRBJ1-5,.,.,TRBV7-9,CASSAREDQPQHF,TGTGCCAGCAGCGCCCGGGAGGATCAGCCCCAGCATTTT
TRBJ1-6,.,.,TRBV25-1,CASSETRSYNSPLHF,TGTGCCAGCAGTGAAACACGGAGCTATAATTCACCCCTCCACTTT
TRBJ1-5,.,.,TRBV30,CAWSRKAGLDVSQPQHF,TGTGCCTGGAGTCGTAAGGCAGGGCTAGATGTTAGTCAGCCCCAGCATTTT